A single sample is the source of the 15 T cell receptor beta chains below, sequenced in a study of blood T cell repertoires in COVID-19. The data were produced by immunoSEQ multiplex PCR, yet TCRdb's version contains in-frame clones alone and is incomplete. Here the sample spans 70,000 to 95,000 clones, about 86% being singletons. Source material: peripheral blood. These receptors came from a woman in her seventies with acute or convalescent COVID-19.

This chain joins TRBV5-4 and TRBJ2-3; D not resolved. V gave up 4 bases and J gave up 5 bases, with 11 bases separating them. The CDR3 has 13 residues. Germline CDR1 and CDR2: SGHNT and YYREEE (reference sequence). The CDR3 DNA sequence: TGTGCCAGCAGCCTACAGTCTATAGATACGCAGTATTTT. Translation: CASSLQSIDTQYF.

The chain has TRBV12-3 or TRBV12-4 and TRBJ2-7, with D unclear. This CDR3 is built from 13 residues. Trimming took 2 bases from V and 0 from J, leaving 5 bases between them. In nucleotides, the CDR3 is TGTGCCAGCAGTTTACGGAGCTCCTACGAGCAGTACTTC. Translation: CASSLRSSYEQYF.

The chain recombines TRBV5-1 with TRBJ2-7; perhaps TRBD2 as D (6 bases). From germline, CDR1 is SGHRS and CDR2 YFSETQ. Trimming took 1 base from V and 6 from J, leaving 14 bases between them. The CDR3 runs to 14 residues. The CDR3 protein is CASSLSGSQAEQYF. DNA of the CDR3: TGCGCCAGCAGCTTGTCCGGGAGCCAAGCCGAGCAGTACTTC.

The chain recombines TRBV18 with TRBJ1-4, with TRBD1 matching over 8 bases. The ends lost 0 bases at V and 7 bases at J; junction bases unmatched: 4. Germline CDR1 and CDR2: KGHSH and LQKENI. The CDR3 covers 15 residues. CDR3 loop: CASSPPTGVGEKLFF. The CDR3 DNA follows: TGTGCCAGCTCACCACCGACAGGGGTCGGTGAAAAACTGTTTTTT. Variable domain in full (rest from reference TRBV18 and TRBJ1-4): NAGVMQNPRHLVRRRGQEARLRCSPMKGHSHVYWYRQLPEEGLKFMVYLQKENIIDESGMPKERFSAEFPKEGPSILRIQQVVRGDSAAYFCASSPPTGVGEKLFFGSGTQLSVL.

Written as DNA, the CDR3 is TGTGCCAGCAGCTTGGGGCCTAACACCGGGGAGCTGTTTTTT. Amino acids: CASSLGPNTGELFF. The V gene is TRBV5-5, the J gene TRBJ2-2; no reliable D call. The ends were cut back, 0 bases at V and 2 bases at J, with 5 bases in the middle. Germline loops: CDR1 SGHKS, CDR2 YYEKEE (reference sequence). There are 14 residues in the CDR3.

This rearrangement joins TRBV3-1 (or the pseudogene TRBV3-2) to TRBJ2-5; a possible D gene is TRBD2 (6 bases). The V end was cut by 4 bases, the J end by 4 bases, with 19 bases between. The CDR3 has 16 amino acids. Germline V gene data show CDR1 as LGHDT and CDR2 as YNNKEL (reference sequence). The CDR3: CASSLPRLDGAETQYF. The CDR3, as DNA: TGTGCCAGCAGCCTACCCCGACTAGATGGGGCAGAGACCCAGTACTTC.

This chain links TRBV9 with TRBJ2-2, with a tentative D call TRBD2 (6 bases). Trimming left V 3 bases short and J 2 bases short, with 11 bases between. Per germline, CDR1 SGDLS and CDR2 YYNGEE. The CDR3 loop spans 15 amino acids. The CDR3 sequence: CASSEGTVNTGELFF. CDR3 sequence (DNA): TGTGCCAGCAGCGAAGGGACTGTTAACACCGGGGAGCTGTTTTTT. The full variable domain, with the rest looked up from reference TRBV9 and TRBJ2-2, is DSGVTQTPKHLITATGQRVTLRCSPRSGDLSVYWYQQSLDQGLQFLIQYYNGEERAKGNILERFSAQQFPDLHSELNLSSLELGDSALYFCASSEGTVNTGELFFGEGSRLTVL.

The chain combines TRBV10-3 with TRBJ2-7; maybe TRBD2 (6 bases). Trimming shortened V by 2 bases and J by 3 bases, and 8 bases separated the two germline ends. There are 13 residues in the CDR3. Per germline, CDR1 ENHRY and CDR2 SYGVKD. CDR3 residues: CAISERGNYEQYF. The CDR3 nucleotides read TGTGCCATCAGTGAGCGGGGGAACTACGAGCAGTACTTC.

In this sample, this clone turned up once. The genes are TRBV9 and TRBJ2-2; D is possibly TRBD1 (5 bases). The V gene lost 1 base and the J gene lost 0 bases, with 10 bases spanning the gap. The CDR3 consists of 16 residues. From germline, CDR1 is SGDLS and CDR2 YYNGEE. The DNA of the CDR3 is TGTGCCAGCAGCGTAAAGGGGTCTACGAACACCGGGGAGCTGTTTTTT. Amino acids: CASSVKGSTNTGELFF.

This chain joins TRBV3-1 (or the pseudogene TRBV3-2) and TRBJ2-7; 11 bases map to TRBD1. The germline V gene has CDR1 LGHDT and CDR2 YNNKEL (reference sequence). V lost 4 bases and J lost 3; bases outside the gene matches: 2. The CDR3 runs to 14 residues. The CDR3 loop reads CASSRDRGNYEQYF. CDR3 DNA: TGTGCCAGCAGCCGGGACAGGGGGAACTACGAGCAGTACTTC.

The rearrangement joins TRBV28 to TRBJ2-7; 12 positions match TRBD2. Germline V CDR1 and CDR2: MDHEN, SYDVKM. CDR3 length equals 15 residues. Trimming removed 4 bases from V and 6 bases from J; junction bases left unmatched: 7. Here the CDR3 reads CASSSPRLAGVEQYF. The CDR3 DNA is TGTGCCAGCAGTTCTCCGAGACTAGCGGGAGTCGAGCAGTACTTC. Variable domain in full (rest from reference TRBV28 and TRBJ2-7): DVKVTQSSRYLVKRTGEKVFLECVQDMDHENMFWYRQDPGLGLRLIYFSYDVKMKEKGDIPEGYSVSREKKERFSLILESASTNQTSMYLCASSSPRLAGVEQYFGPGTRLTVT.

In its sample, this clone was seen a few times. The chain joins TRBV18 to TRBJ2-3; D remains ambiguous. Germline CDR1 is KGHSH and CDR2 is LQKENI. This CDR3 has 14 residues. With 1 base removed from V and 2 bases from J, the gap between germline ends came to 7 bases. CDR3 DNA sequence: TGTGCCAGCTCACCACAGAGTTTCACAGATACGCAGTATTTT. It translates to CASSPQSFTDTQYF.

This chain connects TRBV19 to TRBJ2-5, with 12 bases that match TRBD2. J gave up 5 bases and V 4 bases, and 8 bases lay outside the gene matches. CDR3 size: 16 residues. Germline V lookup: CDR1 LNHDA, CDR2 SQIVND (reference sequence). The CDR3 DNA is TGTGCCAGTAGTAGAGCTAGCGGGGGGGCCCGGGAGACCCAGTACTTC. This codes for CASSRASGGARETQYF.

The chain is built from TRBV12-3 or TRBV12-4 and TRBJ1-1; 7 nucleotides match TRBD1. The CDR3 totals 13 residues. The V and J ends lost 5 bases and 7 bases, in that order; junction bases with no gene match: 7. The CDR3 DNA reads as TGTGCCAGCAGTCGCGACAGGGATGATGAAGCTTTCTTT. Residues: CASSRDRDDEAFF.

J is TRBJ2-7 and V is TRBV5-4; D not certain. The CDR3 extends over 13 amino acids. Germline loops: CDR1 SGHNT, CDR2 YYREEE (reference sequence). V lost 0 bases and J lost 4, with 8 bases in between. CDR3 amino acids: CASSLDPEYEQYF. The CDR3 bases are TGTGCCAGCAGCTTGGACCCCGAGTACGAGCAGTACTTC.